This T cell receptor (beta chain) was observed in a study of OX40 agonist ivuxolimab in advanced cancers. The data were produced by immunoSEQ multiplex PCR, yet TCRdb's version contains in-frame clones alone and is incomplete. Among 90,000 to 100,000 clones listed, 87% were seen once. Cycle 7 day 1, cycle 4 day 1, and baseline were the timepoints at which blood was sampled. The CDR3 covers 19 residues. Germline values: CDR1 SGHVS, CDR2 FQNEAQ. Losses at the gene ends were 1 base for V and 0 bases for J; bases not matched to a gene: 10. Comment on this clone: Its antigen is undetermined.

Findings of the study overall: Dose levels from 0.1 to 3.0 mg/kg saw CD4+ and CD8+ blood T cells expand clonally by week 6. No antigen was identified for the clonally expanded peripheral T cells. Fewer expanded clones were found on average in CD4+ than in CD8+ T cells.

This specimen consisted of CD4+ or CD8+ T cells sorted from blood, obtained in a trial of the OX40 agonist ivuxolimab. The chain is built from TRBV7-8 and TRBJ1-4; 8 bases fit TRBD1. The receptor's source is an adult with an advanced solid tumor such as melanoma, head and neck, liver or kidney cancer. The CDR3 sequence: CASSLDDRGPRATNEKLFF. In nucleotides, the CDR3 is TGTGCCAGCAGCTTAGACGACAGGGGACCACGTGCAACTAATGAAAAACTGTTTTTT.